The 23 T cell receptor gamma chains below were found in one sample sequenced in a study of gamma-delta chains in newborns, infants, children. TCRdb re-called the reads using CATT. The data show 950 to 1,300 gamma-chain clones, 2% to 3% seen once. Specimen: blood. The source is a child who was a newborn, infant or young child, either healthy, febrile or measles-vaccinated (not recorded which).

This clone appeared a few times. A much larger clone differs from this one at a single base, so this may be a read error. Other DNA sequences within the sample encode an identical CDR3. The rearrangement joins TRGV9 to TRGJP. V lost 0 bases and J lost 3; bases outside the gene matches: 5. Germline lookup yields CDR1 GITISATS and CDR2 ISYDGTV (reference sequence). The CDR3 extends over 18 amino acids. The DNA of the CDR3 is TGTGCCTTGTGGGAGGTGCATGTGCAAGAGTTGGGCAAAAAAATCAAGGTATTT. This sequence encodes CALWEVHVQELGKKIKVF.

This clone was observed a handful of times. The TCRdb record carries a much larger clone's protein, which differs from this DNA's translation at residue 7; a read error is the likely cause, and the protein listed here is the DNA translation. The V call is TRGV8, the J call TRGJ1 or TRGJ2. The CDR3 runs 13 residues. J was trimmed by 6 bases and V by 5 bases; bases with no gene match: 10. The germline V gene has CDR1 VENAVY and CDR2 YDSYNSRV. The CDR3 coding sequence is TGTGCCACCTGGGTCCTCGTATTTTATAAGAAACTCTTT. Encoded protein: CATWVLVFYKKLF.

This clone was found a few times. A far larger clone is one nucleotide away, so this likely arose from a read error. V is TRGV9 and J is TRGJP. This CDR3 is 18 amino acids long. CDR1 and CDR2 from the germline V gene are GITISATS and ISYDGTV (reference sequence). CDR3 loop: CALWEVRSLELSKKIKVF. The CDR3 bases are TGTGCCTTGTGGGAGGTGCGATCTTTAGAGTTGAGCAAAAAAATCAAGGTATTT.

On this clone itself: The protein given by TCRdb reflects a much larger clone and differs at residue 3 from this DNA's translation, likely from a read error; the protein shown is the DNA's translation. V usage is TRGV9 and J usage is TRGJP. The CDR3 length is 16 residues. From germline, CDR1 is GITISATS and CDR2 ISYDGTV (reference sequence). In DNA, the CDR3 is TGTGCCTCGTGGGACGTTAAAGAGTTGGGCAAAAAAATCAAGGTATTT. It encodes CASWDVKELGKKIKVF.

This clone was seen more than once but under ten times. This chain connects TRGV5 to TRGJP1. Germline V gene data show CDR1 as VINAFY and CDR2 as YDVSNSKD. This CDR3 has 15 amino acids. V shed 2 bases and J 0 bases; nucleotides not matched to a gene: 3. The CDR3 coding sequence is TGTGCCACCTGGGACACCTATACCACTGGTTGGTTCAAGATATTT. It yields the protein CATWDTYTTGWFKIF.

With respect to this clone: TCRdb assigns this DNA the protein of a much larger clone, which departs from its translation at residue 8; this likely reflects a read error, and the protein shown comes from translating the DNA. The gene calls are TRGV9 and TRGJP. Per the germline V gene, CDR1 is GITISATS and CDR2 is ISYDGTV (reference sequence). This CDR3 region has 16 residues. The CDR3: CALWEGQALGKKIKVF. Here the CDR3 DNA reads TGTGCCTTGTGGGAGGGACAAGCGTTGGGCAAAAAAATCAAGGTATTT.

Worth noting for this clone: Translating this DNA gives a protein that differs at residue 2 from the TCRdb one, which belongs to a much larger clone; a read error is likely, and the protein shown is this translation. The chain has TRGV3 and TRGJ1 or TRGJ2. CDR1 is VTNTFY and CDR2 is YDVSTARD in the germline V gene (reference sequence). This CDR3 has 13 residues. The CDR3 DNA is TGTACCACCTGGGACAGGCAGCATTATAAGAAACTCTTT. It encodes CTTWDRQHYKKLF.

In this sample, this clone turned up a few times. This DNA translates differently at residue 4 from the TCRdb protein, which is that of a much larger clone; a read error is likely, and the protein shown is the DNA's own translation. The gene calls are TRGV9 and TRGJ1 or TRGJ2. CDR1 and CDR2 from the germline V gene are GITISATS and ISYDGTV (reference sequence). The CDR3 is made up of 11 amino acids. V shed 7 bases, J shed 8 bases, and the junction held 8 bases outside the gene matches. This CDR3 is CALCESDKKLF. CDR3 bases: TGTGCCTTGTGTGAATCTGATAAGAAACTCTTT.

A note on this clone: A far larger clone differs by one base, so this is likely a read error. Other DNA sequences within the sample encode an identical CDR3. This chain connects TRGV2 to TRGJP1. Per the germline V gene, CDR1 is EGSNGY and CDR2 is YDSYNSKV. The CDR3 totals 15 residues. CDR3 bases: TGTGCCACCTGGGACGGGCGGGCCACTGGTTGGTTCAAGATCTTT. This codes for CATWDGRATGWFKIF.

As to this clone: The TCRdb protein comes from a much larger clone and disagrees with this DNA's translation at residue 8, likely due to a read error; the protein given here is derived from the DNA. The CDR3 here is CATWDRDHKKLF. The CDR3 DNA reads TGTGCCACCTGGGACAGGGATCATAAGAAACTCTTT. The gene calls are TRGV2 and TRGJ1 or TRGJ2. Germline CDR1 reads EGSNGY; CDR2 reads YDSYNSKV. V shed 3 bases and J 8 bases; nucleotides not matched to a gene: 7. The CDR3 length is 12 residues.

Remarks on this clone: A far larger clone lies a single base away; this is likely a read error. The same CDR3 also results from other DNA sequences found in this sample. V is TRGV8 and J is TRGJ1 or TRGJ2. This CDR3 is 13 amino acids long. From germline, CDR1 is VENAVY and CDR2 YDSYNSRV. As DNA, the CDR3 is TGCGCCACCTGGGATAGAAATTATTATAAGAAACTCTTT. It yields the protein CATWDRNYYKKLF.

This clone was counted only a few times. TCRdb has a much larger clone's protein, which differs at residue 8 from the translation of this DNA, likely because of a read error; what is shown is the protein translated from the DNA. J is TRGJ1 or TRGJ2 and V is TRGV3. The germline gives CDR1 VTNTFY, CDR2 YDVSTARD (reference sequence). This CDR3 region has 13 residues. V was clipped by 0 bases and J by 5 bases; unmatched bases: 4. The chain's CDR3 is CATWDRGHYKKLF. CDR3 nucleotide sequence: TGTGCCACCTGGGACAGGGGTCATTATAAGAAACTCTTT.

In regard to this clone: The TCRdb protein comes from a much larger clone and disagrees with this DNA's translation at residue 4, likely due to a read error; the protein given here is derived from the DNA. CDR3 sequence: CALREVYTTGWFKIF. In DNA form, the CDR3 reads TGTGCCTTGCGGGAGGTGTATACCACTGGTTGGTTCAAGATATTT. The chain joins TRGV9 to TRGJP1. The CDR3 sequence is 15 residues long. Germline V gene sequence: CDR1 GITISATS, CDR2 ISYDGTV (reference sequence).

In this sample, this clone turned up a few times. This may come from a read error, since a much larger clone is one base off. Different DNA sequences within this sample yield the same CDR3. The chain joins TRGV8 to TRGJ1 or TRGJ2. This CDR3 is 12 amino acids long. Germline-derived CDR1 and CDR2 are VENAVY and YDSYNSRV. CDR3 bases: TGTGCCACCAGGGACTCCGCTTATAAGAAGCTCTTT. This translates into CATRDSAYKKLF.

This clone was detected a few times. The protein that TCRdb holds for this DNA derives from a much larger clone and differs from the translated DNA at residue 12, which likely indicates a read error; the protein shown here is translated from the DNA. The V and J genes are TRGV2 and TRGJP2. Germline CDR1 EGSNGY, CDR2 YDSYNSKV. There are 16 residues in the CDR3. CDR3 bases: TGTGCCACCTGGGACGGAGGGGATAGTAGTGATCGGATCAAGACGTTT. It translates to CATWDGGDSSDRIKTF.

In its sample, this clone is large (0.1 to 1%). Distinct nucleotide sequences in the sample also encode this CDR3. This chain links TRGV2 with TRGJ1 or TRGJ2. The V gene's germline CDR1 is EGSNGY and CDR2 YDSYNSKV. The length of the CDR3 is 11 residues. The J segment lost 11 bases and the V segment lost 0 bases, leaving 4 bases of the junction unmatched. The CDR3 region is CATWDGQEKLF. CDR3 bases: TGTGCCACCTGGGACGGGCAGGAGAAACTCTTT.

This clone was detected a few times. TCRdb's protein for this DNA is that of a much larger clone and differs from the translation at residue 12, likely a read error; the protein shown is the DNA translation. CDR3 in DNA: TGTGCCTTGTGGGATTTTCAAGAGTTGGGCAAAGAAATCAAGGTATTT. Protein: CALWDFQELGKEIKVF. The chain joins TRGV9 to TRGJP. The germline CDR1 and CDR2 sequences are GITISATS and ISYDGTV (reference sequence). CDR3 size: 16 residues.

About this clone: The protein TCRdb gives is from a much larger clone and does not agree with this DNA's translation at residue 10, likely a read error; the protein shown here comes from the DNA. The chain employs TRGV9 and TRGJP. Per germline, CDR1 GITISATS and CDR2 ISYDGTV (reference sequence). CDR3 length: 16 amino acids. The CDR3 is CALWDVKELDKKIKVF. The CDR3 DNA reads TGTGCCTTGTGGGACGTTAAAGAGTTGGACAAAAAAATCAAGGTATTT.

This clone was counted between two and nine times. Only one base separates this from a far larger clonotype, so it likely reflects a read error. The gene calls are TRGV8 and TRGJ1 or TRGJ2. The V gene's germline CDR1 is VENAVY and CDR2 YDSYNSRV. The CDR3 sequence is 11 residues long. The CDR3 coding sequence is TGTGCCATCTGGGATTATCATAAGAAACTCTTT. Translation: CAIWDYHKKLF.

The sample holds a few counts of this clone. Possible read error: a much larger clone is one base away. The chain couples TRGV9 to TRGJ1 or TRGJ2. Germline V gene sequence: CDR1 GITISATS, CDR2 ISYDGTV (reference sequence). The CDR3 totals 14 residues. CDR3 in amino acids: CALWEVQVGYRKLF. Here the CDR3 DNA reads TGTGCCTTGTGGGAGGTGCAGGTGGGTTATAGGAAACTCTTT.

Remarks on this clone: The TCRdb record carries a much larger clone's protein, which differs from this DNA's translation at residue 6; a read error is the likely cause, and the protein listed here is the DNA translation. J is TRGJ1 or TRGJ2 and V is TRGV9. Germline CDR1 reads GITISATS; CDR2 reads ISYDGTV (reference sequence). The CDR3 has 14 residues. With 2 bases clipped from V and 6 bases from J, the junction kept 10 bases outside the gene matches. Here the CDR3 reads CALWEAQVGYKKLF. CDR3 sequence (DNA): TGTGCCTTGTGGGAGGCGCAGGTGGGTTATAAGAAACTCTTT.

There are a few counts of this clone. TCRdb attributes to this sequence the protein of a much larger clone, which differs from the DNA translation at residue 11; a read error is likely, and the protein displayed is translated from the DNA. The chain carries TRGV9 and TRGJP1. The CDR3 is 15 residues long. Germline values: CDR1 GITISATS, CDR2 ISYDGTV (reference sequence). In DNA form, the CDR3 reads TGTGCCTTGTGGGAGGTGTATACCACTGGTCGGTTCAAGATATTT. It is translated as CALWEVYTTGRFKIF.

This chain joins TRGV8 and TRGJP2. There are 9 residues in the CDR3. Germline V gene lookup returns CDR1 VENAVY and CDR2 YDSYNSRV. V lost 6 bases and J lost 18; bases outside the gene matches: 7. The CDR3 DNA is TGTGCCACCTGGAATGCTGAGACGTTT. The encoded protein is CATWNAETF.